The clone carrying this TCR beta chain was recorded many times. This record comes from a study of identical twins. V was clipped by 0 bases and J by 3 bases, with 13 bases between them. Looked up from germline, CDR1 is LNHNV and CDR2 is YYDKDF (reference sequence). The CDR3 extends over 16 amino acids. Healthy Caucasians made up all donors. Via MiXCR, TCRdb re-called the 5' RACE reads, giving one row per CDR3 protein. The sample yields about 570,000 distinct CDR3 sequences, 9.6% seen once. Separately, the same data were catalogued under a study of yellow fever vaccine responses in identical twins.

The clonotype comes from a woman between 18 and 29 years old in good health. The chain is built from TRBV15 and TRBJ2-3, with a tentative D call TRBD1 (6 bases). What was sequenced was PBMCs. CDR3 bases: TGTGCCACCAGCAGAGATTCGAGTAGGGGGACAGATACGCAGTATTTT. This translates into CATSRDSSRGTDTQYF. Using reference TRBV15 and TRBJ2-3 for the parts outside the CDR3, the full variable domain is DAMVIQNPRYQVTQFGKPVTLSCSQTLNHNVMYWYQQKSSQAPKLLFHYYDKDFNNEADTPDNFQSRRPNTSFCFLDIRSPGLGDTAMYLCATSRDSSRGTDTQYFGPGTRLTVL.